The 26 T cell receptor beta chains below all came from one sample that was sequenced in a study of memory CD4+ T cells and cytomegalovirus serostatus. TCRdb keeps only in-frame clones here, not all; method: immunoSEQ multiplex PCR. The data show just under 40,000 clones, with around 78% seen just once and roughly 0.8% held by the top ten. Single viable CD3+CD4+CD8-CD45RO+ cells were sorted as the memory CD4+ T cells. Sequencing was carried out using memory CD4+ T cells from blood. Receptors were obtained from an adult in good health and CMV-seronegative.

This chain connects TRBV6-5 to TRBJ1-4; 8 bases fit TRBD1. Germline values: CDR1 MNHEY, CDR2 SVGAGI. This CDR3 contains 14 residues. The V segment lost 6 bases and the J segment 6 bases; nucleotides outside the gene matches: 6. The DNA of the CDR3 is TGTGCCAGCAGACCCAGGGGGCGGGATGAAAAACTGTTTTTT. Translated, it gives CASRPRGRDEKLFF.

The chain is built from TRBV25-1 and TRBJ2-5; possibly TRBD1 for D (5 bases). Germline CDR1 MGHDK, CDR2 SYGVNS. The CDR3 sequence is 14 residues long. The V end lost 3 bases, the J end lost 1 base, and 9 bases lay between the germline ends. The CDR3 protein is CASSDYRFQETQYF. CDR3 in DNA: TGTGCCAGCAGTGACTACAGGTTCCAAGAGACCCAGTACTTC.

This clone has a handful of counts. The chain uses TRBV6-5 and TRBJ1-4; a possible D gene is TRBD1 (5 bases). V was pared by 7 bases and J by 0 bases, with 9 bases between. Per the germline V gene, CDR1 is MNHEY and CDR2 is SVGAGI. The CDR3 is 14 residues long. In DNA form, the CDR3 reads TGTGCCAGCAAAAGGGGCTCAACTAATGAAAAACTGTTTTTT. Its protein is CASKRGSTNEKLFF.

The chain uses TRBV11-2 and TRBJ2-7; 11 positions agree with TRBD1. The CDR3 is made up of 18 amino acids. Per the germline V gene, CDR1 is SGHAT and CDR2 is FQNNGV. J lost 3 bases, V lost 5 bases, and 15 bases had no gene match. CDR3 region: CASSPTKRDRGVDYEQYF. Here the CDR3 DNA reads TGTGCCAGCAGCCCCACTAAAAGGGACAGGGGGGTCGACTACGAGCAGTACTTC.

The V and J genes are TRBV7-8 and TRBJ1-1; unclear D gene. The germline V gene has CDR1 SGHVS and CDR2 FQNEAQ. The ends were cut back, 5 bases at V and 1 base at J, with 11 bases in the middle. The CDR3 length is 14 residues. This chain's CDR3 is CASSRVDRNTEAFF. CDR3 nucleotide sequence: TGTGCCAGCAGCCGGGTAGACCGGAACACTGAAGCTTTCTTT.

The chain has TRBV6-5 and TRBJ1-3; D unclear. The V end was cut by 0 bases, the J end by 4 bases, with 7 bases between. The CDR3 sequence is 14 residues long. CDR1 and CDR2 (germline): MNHEY, SVGAGI. Here the CDR3 reads CASSYSWEGNTIYF. In DNA, the CDR3 is TGTGCCAGCAGTTACTCGTGGGAAGGAAACACCATATATTTT.

This clone was counted between two and nine times. This sequence joins TRBV5-1 and TRBJ1-3; D is ambiguous. The CDR3 is 13 amino acids. Germline values: CDR1 SGHRS, CDR2 YFSETQ. Trimming removed 4 bases from V and 4 bases from J, with 9 bases in between. The DNA of the CDR3 is TGCGCCAGCAGCGTGGACCTCGGAAACACCATATATTTT. Its translation is CASSVDLGNTIYF.

The chain has TRBV18 and TRBJ2-7; 10 bases are shared with TRBD1. The CDR3 is 17 residues long. Germline V gene data show CDR1 as KGHSH and CDR2 as LQKENI. The J segment lost 5 bases and the V segment lost 2 bases, leaving 12 bases of the junction unmatched. The CDR3 nucleotides are TGTGCCAGCTCACCAAGACAGGGGGCGGGAGGCTTCGACGAGCAGTACTTC. Its protein product is CASSPRQGAGGFDEQYF.

The chain joins TRBV9 to TRBJ2-5, with D perhaps given as TRBD1 or TRBD2 (6 bases each). Germline V gene sequence: CDR1 SGDLS, CDR2 YYNGEE. V lost 3 bases and J lost 9, with 15 bases in between. The CDR3 has 13 amino acids. CDR3 residues: CASSGGARDPQYF. DNA for the CDR3: TGTGCCAGCAGCGGGGGGGCAAGAGACCCCCAGTACTTC.

J is TRBJ1-2 and V is TRBV30; D not certain. Germline V gene sequence: CDR1 GTSNPN, CDR2 SVGIG (reference sequence). V lost 4 bases and J 10 bases, leaving 22 bases between the germline ends. The CDR3 spans 14 residues. The CDR3 here is CAWNRAGPWEDYTF. In DNA, the CDR3 is TGTGCCTGGAATAGGGCAGGTCCATGGGAGGACTACACCTTC.

The CDR3 bases are TGTGCCAGCAGCCAGCGAATACAGGGTGCTGGGGCCAACGTCCTGACTTTC. Translation gives CASSQRIQGAGANVLTF. This chain connects TRBV5-4 to TRBJ2-6; maybe TRBD1 (6 bases). Germline CDR1 and CDR2: SGHNT and YYREEE (reference sequence). The ends were cut back, 4 bases at V and 2 bases at J, with 16 bases in the middle. CDR3 size: 17 residues.

This clone has more than one count but fewer than ten. The chain couples TRBV25-1 to TRBJ1-1; 8 positions agree with TRBD1. Germline V gives CDR1 MGHDK, CDR2 SYGVNS. Trimming at V came to 4 bases and at J to 4 bases, leaving 2 bases not matched to a gene. The CDR3 consists of 13 residues. CDR3 nucleotides: TGTGCCAGCAGTGCAACAGGGGGCACTGAAGCTTTCTTT. Translating it yields CASSATGGTEAFF. The whole variable domain, filled in from reference TRBV25-1 and TRBJ1-1, reads EADIYQTPRYLVIGTGKKITLECSQTMGHDKMYWYQQDPGMELHLIHYSYGVNSTEKGDLSSESTVSRIRTEHFPLTLESARPSHTSQYLCASSATGGTEAFFGQGTRLTVV.

CDR3 residues: CASSLALQGTEAFF. The CDR3 coding sequence is TGTGCCAGCAGCTTGGCCTTACAGGGTACTGAAGCTTTCTTT. The J gene is TRBJ1-1, the V gene TRBV5-4; a weak D match, TRBD1 (6 bases). Germline CDR1 and CDR2: SGHNT and YYREEE (reference sequence). The CDR3 sequence is 14 residues long. The V gene lost 0 bases and the J gene lost 5 bases, with 11 bases spanning the gap.

V and J are TRBV5-1 and TRBJ1-1; 7 nucleotides align to TRBD1. This CDR3 is built from 17 residues. V gave up 4 bases and J gave up 0 bases; unmatched junction bases: 12. Looked up from germline, CDR1 is SGHRS and CDR2 is YFSETQ. CDR3: CASSPDYYQGVNTEAFF. The CDR3 nucleotides read TGCGCCAGCAGCCCAGACTACTACCAGGGGGTGAACACTGAAGCTTTCTTT.

The V call is TRBV5-1, the J call TRBJ1-3; no firm D call. CDR3 length: 16 amino acids. Germline assignment: CDR1 SGHRS and CDR2 YFSETQ. The V gene lost 0 bases and the J gene lost 0 bases, with 10 bases spanning the gap. CDR3 in amino acids: CASSLEGLISGNTIYF. The CDR3 bases are TGCGCCAGCAGCTTGGAGGGCCTTATCTCTGGAAACACCATATATTTT.

The chain recombines TRBV5-6 with TRBJ2-1; 8 nucleotides agree with TRBD2. CDR3 size: 16 residues. In germline, CDR1 is SGHDT, CDR2 YYEEEE. V gave up 5 bases and J gave up 1 base; unmatched junction bases: 8. CDR3 DNA: TGTGCCAGCAGATCAGTTGGCGGGGGGTCCTACAATGAGCAGTTCTTC. Amino acid sequence: CASRSVGGGSYNEQFF.

V and J are TRBV6-1 and TRBJ1-1; 9 nucleotides align to TRBD1. The CDR3 contains 13 residues. Germline CDR1 reads MNHNS; CDR2 reads SASEGT. Trimming at V came to 6 bases and at J to 3 bases, leaving 2 bases not matched to a gene. The CDR3 loop is CASRQGADTEAFF. CDR3 bases: TGTGCCAGCAGACAGGGGGCGGACACTGAAGCTTTCTTT.

The J gene is TRBJ2-3, the V gene TRBV18; D possibly corresponds to TRBD1 (6 bases). Trimming cost V 3 bases and J 4 bases, with 11 bases left between them. This CDR3 is 14 amino acids long. Germline V gene lookup returns CDR1 KGHSH and CDR2 LQKENI. As DNA, the CDR3 is TGTGCCAGCTCACCGAGCCAGGGGTCAGATACGCAGTATTTT. Translated: CASSPSQGSDTQYF.

A note on this clone: Germline is not matched at one junction end, which may reflect a read error. V is TRBV19 and J is TRBJ2-2, with D tentatively TRBD1 (5 bases). The CDR3 is made up of 14 amino acids. Germline V CDR1 and CDR2: LNHDA, SQIVND (reference sequence). The CDR3 nucleotides read TGTGTCAGTAGTATAGCAGGGTTCACCGGGGAGCTGTTTTTT. This gives the protein CVSSIAGFTGELFF. Based on the CDR3 plus reference TRBV19 and TRBJ2-2, the full variable domain is DGGITQSPKYLFRKEGQNVTLSCEQNLNHDAMYWYRQDPGQGLRLIYYSQIVNDFQKGDIAEGYSVSREKKESFPLTVTSAQKNPTAFYLCVSSIAGFTGELFFGEGSRLTVL.

This chain connects TRBV5-1 to TRBJ1-5; the D gene is possibly TRBD1 (6 bases). Germline V CDR1 and CDR2: SGHRS, YFSETQ. This CDR3 region has 16 residues. Trimming took off 6 bases at V and 1 base at J, with 17 bases between the two ends. CDR3 DNA: TGCGCCAGCACCCTTTTCAGGACAGTGAGCAATCAGCCCCAGCATTTT. Protein product: CASTLFRTVSNQPQHF.

V usage is TRBV10-3 and J usage is TRBJ1-4; 7 nucleotides match TRBD1. J lost 4 bases, V lost 5 bases, and 1 base had no gene match. CDR3 length equals 13 residues. CDR1 ENHRY and CDR2 SYGVKD come from the germline V gene. CDR3 bases: TGTGCCATCAGTACAGGGGTTAATGAAAAACTGTTTTTT. Protein: CAISTGVNEKLFF.

The DNA of the CDR3 is TGTGCCAGCAGCTTAATATCGGGGGAAAAAAACATTCAGTACTTC. Its translation is CASSLISGEKNIQYF. The rearrangement uses TRBV7-9 and TRBJ2-4; weak D call: TRBD2 (6 bases). The CDR3 loop spans 15 amino acids. Deletions cut 2 bases from V and 4 bases from J, with 12 bases between. Per the germline V gene, CDR1 is SEHNR and CDR2 is FQNEAQ (reference sequence).

V is TRBV6-6 and J is TRBJ1-2; the D is unclear. The V end was cut by 6 bases, the J end by 2 bases, with 10 bases between. This CDR3 is 13 amino acids long. The germline gives CDR1 MNHNY, CDR2 SVGAGI (reference sequence). In nucleotides, the CDR3 is TGTGCCAGCAGGGCAGGCTTAAACTATGGCTACACCTTC. The encoded protein is CASRAGLNYGYTF.

The chain combines TRBV5-1 with TRBJ2-1, with D perhaps assigned TRBD1 or TRBD2 (5 bases each). V lost 4 bases and J 6 bases, leaving 14 bases between the germline ends. Germline V CDR1 and CDR2: SGHRS, YFSETQ. This CDR3 has 14 amino acids. The CDR3 DNA sequence: TGCGCCAGCAGCAGGGGATGGGACGGCAATGAGCAGTTCTTC. Translation gives CASSRGWDGNEQFF.

The chain has TRBV12-2 and TRBJ2-6; the D call of TRBD1 is as the table states it, not checked on the DNA. TRBV12-2 is described as a pseudogene. This CDR3 has 20 amino acids. The CDR3 protein is CASRSNSGTETSSGANVLTF. The CDR3 DNA sequence: TGTGCAAGTCGCTCGAATTCCGGGACAGAAACTTCATCTGGGGCCAACGTCCTGACTTTC.

This chain links TRBV5-4 with TRBJ1-2, with TRBD1 identical over 7 bases. With 4 bases clipped from V and 7 bases from J, the junction kept 10 bases outside the gene matches. There are 14 residues in the CDR3. CDR1 is SGHNT, CDR2 YYREEE, per germline (reference sequence). The CDR3 region has the DNA TGTGCCAGCAGCGTTGCGACAGGGAGTGGTGGCTACACCTTC. Amino acids: CASSVATGSGGYTF.